A selection of T cell receptor beta chains follows, all from one sample in a study of patients and donors after allogeneic stem cell transplantation. TCRdb passed the RT-PCR reads through MiXCR, listing each CDR3 protein once. The data show 150,000 to 200,000 distinct CDR3 sequences, with 40% to 45% seen just once and around 35% held by the top ten. Material: blood, either unsorted or a sorted T cell fraction (not recorded which). All receptors come from a human donor who was either an allogeneic HSCT recipient or a stem cell or donor lymphocyte infusion donor (not recorded which). It is not recorded whose cells these are; they may come from a transplant donor. Each CDR3 is given with its conserved first and last residue. The D gene is left open where the match is weak. Rows may omit the clone size; those that give it use once, few, many or a size class.

cdr3_aa: CASSLAAGRRTDTQYF; cdr3_nt: TGCGCCAGCAGCTTGGCTGCGGGAAGAAGGACAGATACGCAGTATTTT; d_call: .; j_call: TRBJ2-3; v_call: TRBV5-1; clone_size: few
cdr3_aa: CASSLSQFYGYTF; cdr3_nt: TGCGCCAGCAGCTTGAGTCAGTTCTATGGCTACACCTTC; d_call: .; j_call: TRBJ1-2; v_call: TRBV5-1; clone_size: .
cdr3_aa: CASSQVQGVGQPQHF; cdr3_nt: TGTGCCAGCAGCCAAGTACAGGGGGTGGGTCAGCCCCAGCATTTT; d_call: TRBD1; j_call: TRBJ1-5; v_call: TRBV4-2; clone_size: few
cdr3_aa: CASSLVRSYEQYF; cdr3_nt: TGTGCCAGCAGTTTAGTCAGATCATACGAGCAGTACTTC; d_call: .; j_call: TRBJ2-7; v_call: TRBV28; clone_size: few
cdr3_aa: CASSQAGTSGYTF; cdr3_nt: TGTGCCAGCAGCCAAGCAGGGACAAGTGGCTACACCTTC; d_call: .; j_call: TRBJ1-2; v_call: TRBV14; clone_size: .
cdr3_aa: CASSSRTGTNEQFF; cdr3_nt: TGTGCCAGCAGCTCCCGGACAGGGACGAATGAGCAGTTCTTC; d_call: TRBD1; j_call: TRBJ2-1; v_call: TRBV11-2; clone_size: few
cdr3_aa: CATSRHRLVRTDTQYF; cdr3_nt: TGTGCCACCAGCAGACACCGTCTAGTTCGCACAGATACGCAGTATTTT; d_call: .; j_call: TRBJ2-3; v_call: TRBV15; clone_size: few
cdr3_aa: CASSEVPDTQYF; cdr3_nt: TGTGCCAGCAGTGAGGTTCCAGATACGCAGTATTTT; d_call: .; j_call: TRBJ2-3; v_call: TRBV12-3/TRBV12-4; clone_size: .
cdr3_aa: CASSAADGEQYF; cdr3_nt: TGTGCCAGCAGCGCCGCGGACGGAGAGCAGTACTTC; d_call: .; j_call: TRBJ2-7; v_call: TRBV9; clone_size: .
cdr3_aa: CASSPATGSNQPQHF; cdr3_nt: TGTGCCAGCAGTCCCGCGACAGGGAGCAATCAGCCCCAGCATTTT; d_call: TRBD1; j_call: TRBJ1-5; v_call: TRBV28; clone_size: .